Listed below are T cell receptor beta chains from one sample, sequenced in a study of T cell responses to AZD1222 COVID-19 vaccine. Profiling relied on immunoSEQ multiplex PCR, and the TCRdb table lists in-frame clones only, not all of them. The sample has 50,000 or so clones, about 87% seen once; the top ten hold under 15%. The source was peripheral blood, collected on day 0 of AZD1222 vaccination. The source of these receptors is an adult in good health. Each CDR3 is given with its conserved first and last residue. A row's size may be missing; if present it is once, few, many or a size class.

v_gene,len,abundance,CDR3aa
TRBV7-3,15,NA,CASSLIPSGLNEQFF
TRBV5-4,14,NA,CATQGARLNYGYTF
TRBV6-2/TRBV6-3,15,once,CASSYDLSSAYGYTF
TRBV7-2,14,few,CASSLGYSNQPQHF
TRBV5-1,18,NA,CASSSPRGLARLKDEQYF
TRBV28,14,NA,CASRSPVRNQPQHF
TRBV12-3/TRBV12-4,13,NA,CATDPKGTGELFF
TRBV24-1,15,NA,CATSDPALGDHEQYF
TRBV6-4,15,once,CASNRGGVSTDTQYF
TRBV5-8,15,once,CASSLGQGGYNEQFF
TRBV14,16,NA,CASSQAQGINTGELFF
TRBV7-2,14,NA,CASTLQGGPYEQYF
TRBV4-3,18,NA,CASSQDFGGTSGSYEQYF
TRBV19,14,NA,CASSIREANYGYTF
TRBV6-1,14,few,CASSDDSLNQPQHF
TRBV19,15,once,CASSRTGTSPNEQFF
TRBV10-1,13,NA,CASGTSVLNEQFF
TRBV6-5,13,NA,CASRNSRGTEAFF
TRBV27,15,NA,CASSYDRNSDQPQHF
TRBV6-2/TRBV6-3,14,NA,CASSNNRGNTEAFF
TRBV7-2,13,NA,CASSLGPRDEQFF
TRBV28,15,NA,CASTRDKVPSNEQYF
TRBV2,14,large,CASRPSRTGDGYTF
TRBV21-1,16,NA,CASRNLPGQGADTQYF
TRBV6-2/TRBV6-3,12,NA,CASSYDRLEAFF
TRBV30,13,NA,CAWSPGPSPEQYF
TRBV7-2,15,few,CASSLGPDRGSGYTF
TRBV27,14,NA,CASSPSGQDEKLFF
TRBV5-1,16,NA,CASSLRGSGSTDTQYF
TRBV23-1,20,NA,CASSQSRDLPGTSPPRERFF
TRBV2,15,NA,CASSGAGYSRNEQFF
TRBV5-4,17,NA,CASSPKAAGGRTDTQYF
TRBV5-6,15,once,CASSLVTGSTDTQYF
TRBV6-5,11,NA,CASLDSRGAFF
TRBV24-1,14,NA,CATSGGGVNEKLFF
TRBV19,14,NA,CASKDRGSEDTQYF
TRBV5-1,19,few,CASSRNRRQGVSVGYGYTF
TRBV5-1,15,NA,CASSTTLGQGTEAFF
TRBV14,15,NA,CASSPGAAWGNTIYF
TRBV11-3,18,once,CASSLEGTSDGSYNEQFF
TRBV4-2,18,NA,CASSQGEHRTSGNTEAFF
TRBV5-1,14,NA,CASSFWTTSGELFF
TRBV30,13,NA,CAWSAGRVAEAFF
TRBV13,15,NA,CASSLGVGWDNEQFF
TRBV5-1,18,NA,CASSGGQDSNTNNSPLHF
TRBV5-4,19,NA,CASSLGRGLTSGRDNEQFF
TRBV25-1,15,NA,CASSEGLAGSYEQYF
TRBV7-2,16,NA,CASSLVGGDRYNEQFF
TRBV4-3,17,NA,CASSQEGGGLGTGELFF
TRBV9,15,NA,CASSALGLNQETQYF
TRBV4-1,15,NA,CASSQEQLNTGELFF
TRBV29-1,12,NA,CSSGGPRDTQYF
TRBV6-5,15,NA,CASSLGGRMNTEAFF